The count of the clone carrying this TCR beta chain is one. These data originate in a study of blood T cell repertoires in COVID-19. Study-wide context: COVID-19 samples, acute and convalescent, were from the United States, Italy and Spain. The cDNA or gDNA used as material had been derived from T cells, B-cell-depleted T cells, or PBMCs.

CDR1 is SGHNT, CDR2 YYREEE, per germline (reference sequence). V trimming: 4 bases; J trimming: 3 bases; junction bases outside the gene matches: 8. The CDR3 totals 15 residues. Enrolment of Seattle patients took place during active infection, and they were followed longitudinally. Repertoires were generated with immunoSEQ multiplex PCR, while TCRdb's copy carries only in-frame clones and drops some. Of around 300,000 clones in the sample, about 86% were seen once. Sequenced material: peripheral blood. The J gene is TRBJ2-3, the V gene TRBV5-4, with 7 bases matching TRBD2. This clonotype was obtained from a woman aged 70 to 79 with COVID-19, enrolled during active disease. For the CDR3, the DNA is TGTGCCAGCAGCCGGGGAGGGTCTGGGACAGATACGCAGTATTTT. Translation: CASSRGGSGTDTQYF.